Sequencing of this T cell receptor beta chain was carried out in a study of blood T cell repertoires in COVID-19. Study as a whole: Material from acute and convalescent COVID-19 was sourced from the United States, Italy and Spain. Sources were T cells, B-cell-depleted T cells, or PBMCs; the material itself was cDNA or gDNA.

Original processing methods: Estimation of nucleated cell counts relied on the amplification of reference gene primers. The data were produced by immunoSEQ multiplex PCR, yet TCRdb's version contains in-frame clones alone and is incomplete. That table is the source of V, J and clone size, and D and trimming were worked out from the DNA. Found here are about 180,000 clones, roughly nine tenths of them singletons; the top ten hold 1.5% to 2%. The length of the CDR3 is 16 residues. Sequencing was carried out using peripheral blood. This chain uses TRBV21-1 with TRBJ1-1; TRBD1 is taken as the D call from the table, unchecked against the DNA. TRBV21-1 is a recognized pseudogene. The sequence came from a man younger than 35 who had recovered from COVID-19. CDR3 residues: CASWKMRTGGNTEAFF. For the CDR3, the DNA is TGTGCCAGCTGGAAGATGAGGACAGGGGGCAACACTGAAGCTTTCTTT.